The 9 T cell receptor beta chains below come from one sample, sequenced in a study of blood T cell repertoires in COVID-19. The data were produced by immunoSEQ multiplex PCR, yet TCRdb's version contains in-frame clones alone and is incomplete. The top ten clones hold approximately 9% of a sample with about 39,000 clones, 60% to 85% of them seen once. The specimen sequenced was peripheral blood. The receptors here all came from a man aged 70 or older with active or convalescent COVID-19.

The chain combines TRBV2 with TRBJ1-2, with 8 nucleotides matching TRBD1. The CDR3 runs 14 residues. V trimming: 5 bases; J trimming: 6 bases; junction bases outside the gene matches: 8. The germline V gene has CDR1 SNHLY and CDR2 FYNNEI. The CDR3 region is CASSQGAQNHGYTF. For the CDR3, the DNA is TGTGCCAGCAGTCAGGGGGCGCAGAATCATGGCTACACCTTC. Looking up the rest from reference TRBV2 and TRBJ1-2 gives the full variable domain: EPEVTQTPSHQVTQMGQEVILRCVPISNHLYFYWYRQILGQKVEFLVSFYNNEISEKSEIFDDQFSVERPDGSNFTLKIRSTKLEDSAMYFCASSQGAQNHGYTFGSGTRLTVV.

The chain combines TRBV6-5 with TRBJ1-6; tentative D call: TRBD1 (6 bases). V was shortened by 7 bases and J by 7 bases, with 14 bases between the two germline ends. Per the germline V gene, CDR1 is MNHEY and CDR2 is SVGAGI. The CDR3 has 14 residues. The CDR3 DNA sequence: TGTGCCAGCAAAAGGGGGGGGGAAAATTCACCCCTCCACTTT. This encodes CASKRGGENSPLHF.

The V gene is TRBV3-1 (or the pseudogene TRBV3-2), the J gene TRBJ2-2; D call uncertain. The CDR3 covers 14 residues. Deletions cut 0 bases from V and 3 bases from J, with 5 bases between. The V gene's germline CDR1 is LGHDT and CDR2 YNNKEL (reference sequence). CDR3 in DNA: TGTGCCAGCAGCCAAGAACTTCACACCGGGGAGCTGTTTTTT. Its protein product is CASSQELHTGELFF.

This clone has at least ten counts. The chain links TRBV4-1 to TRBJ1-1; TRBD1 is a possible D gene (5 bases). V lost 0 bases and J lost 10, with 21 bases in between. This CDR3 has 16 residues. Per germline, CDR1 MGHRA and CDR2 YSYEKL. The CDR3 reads CASSQDVRARSLRAFF. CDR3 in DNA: TGCGCCAGCAGCCAAGATGTCAGGGCCCGGAGTTTGAGAGCTTTCTTT.

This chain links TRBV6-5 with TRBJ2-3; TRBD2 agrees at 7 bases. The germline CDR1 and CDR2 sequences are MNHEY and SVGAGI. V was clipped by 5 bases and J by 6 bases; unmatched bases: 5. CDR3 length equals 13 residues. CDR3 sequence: CASSPRAGDTQYF. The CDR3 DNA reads TGTGCCAGCAGTCCCCGAGCGGGGGATACGCAGTATTTT.

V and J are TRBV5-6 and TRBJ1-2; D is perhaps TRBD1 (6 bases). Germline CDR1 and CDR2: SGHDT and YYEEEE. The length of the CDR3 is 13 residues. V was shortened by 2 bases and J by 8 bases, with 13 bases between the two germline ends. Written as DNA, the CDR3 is TGTGCCAGCAGCTTCACTGGGGGGGCCGGCTACACCTTC. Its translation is CASSFTGGAGYTF.

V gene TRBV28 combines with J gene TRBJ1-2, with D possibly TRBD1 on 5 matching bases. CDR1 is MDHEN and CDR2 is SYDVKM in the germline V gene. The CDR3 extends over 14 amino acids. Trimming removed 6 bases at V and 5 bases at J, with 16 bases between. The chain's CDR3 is CASSPQTVPYGYTF. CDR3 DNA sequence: TGTGCCAGCAGCCCTCAGACAGTTCCTTATGGCTACACCTTC.

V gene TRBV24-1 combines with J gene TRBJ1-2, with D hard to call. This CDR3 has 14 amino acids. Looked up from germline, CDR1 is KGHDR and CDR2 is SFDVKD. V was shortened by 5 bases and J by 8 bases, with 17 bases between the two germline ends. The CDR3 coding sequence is TGTGCCACCAGTGGGCGGGCGGCAGAAAAGGGCTACACCTTC. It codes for CATSGRAAEKGYTF.

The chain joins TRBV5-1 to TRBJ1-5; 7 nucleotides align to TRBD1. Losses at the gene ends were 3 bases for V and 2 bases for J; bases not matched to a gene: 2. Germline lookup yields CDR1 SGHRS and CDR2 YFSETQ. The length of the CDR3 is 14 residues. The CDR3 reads CASSSQGGNQPQHF. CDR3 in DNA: TGCGCCAGCAGCTCGCAGGGGGGCAATCAGCCCCAGCATTTT.